This T cell receptor beta chain stems from a study of T-cell reconstitution after alpha-beta-depleted transplantation in children. Study observations and caveats: Several hundred expanded graft clones reportedly supplied alpha-beta T cells about two months after transplant. Newly produced T cells mostly provided counts and TCRbeta diversity after one year, as hyperexpanded clones declined.

Worth noting for this clonotype: The antigen is undetermined.

V lost 2 bases and J lost 7, with 15 bases in between. Germline CDR1 reads SGHTA; CDR2 reads FQGTGA. The length of the CDR3 is 14 residues. Unique molecular identifiers were incorporated when the TCRbeta library was constructed. Via MiXCR, TCRdb re-called the PCR reads, giving one row per CDR3 protein. The table has about a million distinct CDR3 sequences, about 26% seen once; the top ten hold about 28%. The sequencing here drew on PBMCs, mostly from graft donor cells, taken 360 days after TCRalphabeta/CD19-depleted stem cell transplant. The clonotype was recovered from a boy under two years old who had a stem cell transplant for SCID, so the T cells may come from the graft donor. The rearrangement links TRBV7-3 to TRBJ2-7; tentatively, D is TRBD1 (6 bases). The CDR3 loop reads CASSLGTGYGEQYF. The CDR3 nucleotides read TGTGCCAGCAGCTTAGGTACAGGGTATGGGGAGCAGTACTTC.